This record concerns one TCR beta chain sequence. This record comes from a study of CD8+CD57+ T cells in acquired aplastic anemia. All patients picked for sequencing had shown, by flow cytometry, an expansion of CD8+CD57+ cells. The CDR3 is 15 amino acids. After removal of 5 bases from V and 6 bases from J, the junction contained 9 bases not matched to a gene. CDR1 and CDR2 from the germline V gene are SEHNR and FQNEAQ (reference sequence). It was genomic DNA that served as the template for profiling TCR beta VDJ and CDR3. TCRdb reprocessed the reads with MiXCR, giving one entry per CDR3 protein. The profile covers over 150,000 distinct CDR3 sequences, with roughly 63% appearing a single time and under 55% taken by the ten largest.

What was sequenced was sorted CD4+, CD8+, or CD8+CD57+ T cells (not recorded which) from PBMCs. The clonotype comes from a human donor with aplastic anemia. The chain has TRBV7-9 and TRBJ2-1; TRBD1 agrees at 8 bases. DNA for the CDR3: TGTGCCAGCAGCCCAGGGGGCATAATCTTCAATGAGCAGTTCTTC. Its protein is CASSPGGIIFNEQFF.